Presented here are 28 T cell receptor beta chains from one specimen sequenced in a study of blood T cell repertoires in COVID-19. The data were produced by immunoSEQ multiplex PCR, yet TCRdb's version contains in-frame clones alone and is incomplete. The sample carries around 100,000 clones, 84% recorded once. The specimen was peripheral blood. These TCRs come from a man in his 70s with active or convalescent COVID-19.

The rearrangement links TRBV30 to TRBJ2-7; a weak D match, TRBD2 (6 bases). Trimming pared 2 bases from V and 2 bases from J, leaving 7 bases between. CDR3 length: 12 amino acids. The germline V gene has CDR1 GTSNPN and CDR2 SVGIG (reference sequence). As DNA, the CDR3 is TGTGCCTGGAGTAGGGAGGCCTACGAGCAGTACTTC. It yields the protein CAWSREAYEQYF.

The genes are TRBV10-1 and TRBJ1-5, with unresolved D. The CDR3 runs 11 residues. Looked up from germline, CDR1 is WNHNN and CDR2 is SYGVQD (reference sequence). V was cut by 8 bases and J by 4 bases, with 6 bases left in between. In nucleotides, the CDR3 is TGCGCCAGCCGCAGTAATCAGCCCCAGCATTTT. As protein: CASRSNQPQHF.

The V and J genes are TRBV7-2 and TRBJ2-1, with 11 bases matching TRBD2. Germline CDR1 reads SGHTA; CDR2 reads FQGNSA. The CDR3 length is 16 residues. Unmatched junction bases numbered 5, after V lost 5 bases and J lost 2 bases. The CDR3 nucleotides read TGTGCCAGCAGCCAAGTAGCGGGGGGGACCTACAATGAGCAGTTCTTC. Translated: CASSQVAGGTYNEQFF.

This clone has a handful of counts. The V and J genes are TRBV27 and TRBJ1-2; 11 bases are a match to TRBD1. Germline V lookup: CDR1 MNHEY, CDR2 SMNVEV (reference sequence). V was clipped by 7 bases and J by 9 bases; unmatched bases: 25. This CDR3 has 19 amino acids. This chain's CDR3 is CASTPSRGQGARIGFRYTF. In nucleotides, the CDR3 is TGTGCCAGCACCCCCTCTCGAGGACAGGGGGCGCGAATAGGGTTTCGCTACACCTTC.

The rearrangement links TRBV28 to TRBJ1-4; D unresolved. CDR1 is MDHEN and CDR2 is SYDVKM in the germline V gene. V was shortened by 4 bases and J by 7 bases, with 7 bases between the two germline ends. The CDR3 has 12 amino acids. The CDR3 region is CASSSPSEKLFF. Written as DNA, the CDR3 is TGTGCCAGCAGTTCCCCTTCTGAAAAACTGTTTTTT. Drawing the rest from reference TRBV28 and TRBJ1-4, the complete variable domain is DVKVTQSSRYLVKRTGEKVFLECVQDMDHENMFWYRQDPGLGLRLIYFSYDVKMKEKGDIPEGYSVSREKKERFSLILESASTNQTSMYLCASSSPSEKLFFGSGTQLSVL.

The V gene is TRBV4-1, the J gene TRBJ2-3, with D perhaps TRBD2 (6 bases). The germline CDR1 and CDR2 sequences are MGHRA and YSYEKL. Trimming stripped 1 base from V and 0 bases from J, with 14 bases between. The CDR3 loop spans 17 amino acids. The CDR3 here is CASSQGGGGLSTDTQYF. The DNA of the CDR3 is TGCGCCAGCAGCCAAGGGGGTGGGGGACTGAGCACAGATACGCAGTATTTT.

Sample share makes this clone medium-sized. The genes are TRBV11-2 and TRBJ2-1; TRBD2 agrees at 7 bases. Trimming took 0 bases from V and 0 from J; bases not matched to a gene: 11. The CDR3 is 19 amino acids. In germline, CDR1 is SGHAT, CDR2 FQNNGV. This CDR3 reads CASSLDGTTYPSSYNEQFF. DNA of the CDR3: TGTGCCAGCAGCTTAGATGGGACTACCTACCCCAGCTCCTACAATGAGCAGTTCTTC.

The V and J genes are TRBV30 and TRBJ1-2; 7 bases line up with TRBD1. After removal of 5 bases from V and 3 bases from J, the junction contained 0 bases not matched to a gene. The CDR3 contains 11 residues. Germline V lookup: CDR1 GTSNPN, CDR2 SVGIG (reference sequence). The CDR3: CAWGQDYGYTF. CDR3 in DNA: TGTGCCTGGGGACAGGACTATGGCTACACCTTC.

A single count supports this clone. The chain has TRBV7-2 and TRBJ2-6, with TRBD2 matching over 8 bases. The J segment lost 0 bases and the V segment lost 2 bases, leaving 3 bases of the junction unmatched. Germline assignment: CDR1 SGHTA and CDR2 FQGNSA. The CDR3 loop spans 17 amino acids. The DNA for the CDR3 is TGTGCCAGCAGCTTACCCGGGGGGGGCTCTGGGGCCAACGTCCTGACTTTC. Amino acids: CASSLPGGGSGANVLTF.

The V and J genes are TRBV7-6 and TRBJ2-1; 13 bases fit TRBD2. The CDR3 is 16 amino acids. Germline trimming cut 1 base from V and 9 bases from J; bases unmatched to any gene: 6. Germline lookup yields CDR1 SGHVS and CDR2 FNYEAQ. The CDR3, as DNA: TGTGCCAGCAGCTTAGAGACTAGCGGGGGGTACGGTGAGCAGTTCTTC. It codes for CASSLETSGGYGEQFF.

The V gene is TRBV4-2, the J gene TRBJ2-2; weak D call: TRBD1 (5 bases). The CDR3 covers 17 residues. The V end lost 0 bases, the J end lost 0 bases, and 11 bases lay between the germline ends. Germline V gene sequence: CDR1 LGHNA, CDR2 YNFKEQ. Written as DNA, the CDR3 is TGTGCCAGCAGCCAAGATCAAAGCAGGGCGAACACCGGGGAGCTGTTTTTT. It is translated as CASSQDQSRANTGELFF.

The chain carries TRBV30 and TRBJ1-4; maybe TRBD1 (6 bases). Germline values: CDR1 GTSNPN, CDR2 SVGIG (reference sequence). This CDR3 has 15 amino acids. Trimming took off 2 bases at V and 5 bases at J, with 15 bases between the two ends. The CDR3 DNA is TGTGCCTGGAGTTCCGGGGGGCGGGTAAATGAAAAACTGTTTTTT. Residues: CAWSSGGRVNEKLFF.

This clone was seen a single time. The chain couples TRBV6-6 to TRBJ1-4; 7 bases agree with TRBD1. With V trimmed by 5 bases and J by 5 bases, 8 bases remained unmatched. The length of the CDR3 is 15 residues. Germline V gene sequence: CDR1 MNHNY, CDR2 SVGAGI (reference sequence). The CDR3 nucleotides read TGTGCCAGCAGTCCCCGGGACAGAAAAAATGAAAAACTGTTTTTT. Its translation: CASSPRDRKNEKLFF.

The CDR3 here is CASSPSGTPQGDTQYF. The CDR3 nucleotides read TGTGCCAGCAGCCCGTCCGGGACACCCCAGGGGGATACGCAGTATTTT. V and J are TRBV3-1 (or the pseudogene TRBV3-2) and TRBJ2-3, with D possibly TRBD1 on 6 matching bases. Germline loops: CDR1 LGHDT, CDR2 YNNKEL (reference sequence). The CDR3 extends over 16 amino acids. V lost 4 bases to trimming and J lost 6 bases, with 20 bases between them.

This rearrangement joins TRBV6-6 to TRBJ1-2; 7 bases agree with TRBD1. The V gene's germline CDR1 is MNHNY and CDR2 SVGAGI (reference sequence). This CDR3 is 13 amino acids long. V was clipped by 5 bases and J by 4 bases; unmatched bases: 4. In DNA, the CDR3 is TGTGCCAGCAGTACAGGGGAAGCCTATGGCTACACCTTC. This sequence encodes CASSTGEAYGYTF.

This clone was seen more than once but under ten times. The chain joins TRBV5-1 to TRBJ1-6; 9 positions match TRBD1. This CDR3 is built from 19 residues. The J segment lost 0 bases and the V segment lost 0 bases, leaving 7 bases of the junction unmatched. Germline loops: CDR1 SGHRS, CDR2 YFSETQ. CDR3 nucleotide sequence: TGCGCCAGCAGCTTGGACAGGGGGCGAAACAGCTCCTATAATTCACCCCTCCACTTT. Translating it yields CASSLDRGRNSSYNSPLHF.

V is TRBV6-6 and J is TRBJ2-2; 7 bases agree with TRBD2. The CDR3 loop spans 17 amino acids. Germline assignment: CDR1 MNHNY and CDR2 SVGAGI (reference sequence). With 5 bases clipped from V and 6 bases from J, the junction kept 15 bases outside the gene matches. The CDR3 region is CASSPPLGGESAGELFF. The CDR3 bases are TGTGCCAGCAGTCCCCCCTTGGGGGGGGAGTCGGCCGGGGAGCTGTTTTTT.

The chain carries TRBV10-3 and TRBJ1-6; D is perhaps TRBD1 (6 bases). Germline CDR1 is ENHRY and CDR2 is SYGVKD. The CDR3 loop spans 13 amino acids. The ends were cut back, 7 bases at V and 10 bases at J, with 14 bases in the middle. The CDR3 is CAINGQLYSPLHF. The CDR3 nucleotides read TGTGCCATCAACGGACAGTTGTACTCACCCCTCCACTTT.

J is TRBJ2-3 and V is TRBV9; possibly TRBD1 for D (6 bases). The CDR3 length is 13 residues. With 6 bases removed from V and 3 bases from J, the gap between germline ends came to 11 bases. The germline V gene has CDR1 SGDLS and CDR2 YYNGEE. The DNA of the CDR3 is TGTGCCAGCACAGGACAGAATACAGATACGCAGTATTTT. Encoded protein: CASTGQNTDTQYF.

V and J are TRBV11-1 and TRBJ1-4; weak D call: TRBD1 (5 bases). Germline CDR1 reads SGHAT; CDR2 reads FQDESV (reference sequence). The CDR3 runs 13 residues. The V gene lost 5 bases and the J gene lost 8 bases, with 12 bases spanning the gap. This CDR3 is CASSLRASEKLFF. The CDR3 bases are TGTGCCAGCAGCCTCAGGGCTTCCGAAAAACTGTTTTTT. The whole variable domain, remainder taken from reference TRBV11-1 and TRBJ1-4, is EAEVAQSPRYKITEKSQAVAFWCDPISGHATLYWYRQILGQGPELLVQFQDESVVDDSQLPKDRFSAERLKGVDSTLKIQPAELGDSAMYLCASSLRASEKLFFGSGTQLSVL.

The sample holds one count of this clone. The chain has TRBV7-8 and TRBJ2-6; tentative D call: TRBD1 (6 bases). Germline V gene lookup returns CDR1 SGHVS and CDR2 FQNEAQ. Trimming pared 5 bases from V and 4 bases from J, leaving 12 bases between. This CDR3 spans 15 amino acids. The CDR3: CASSPDSDGANVLTF. In nucleotides, the CDR3 is TGTGCCAGCAGCCCGGACAGTGACGGGGCCAACGTCCTGACTTTC.

V gene TRBV28 combines with J gene TRBJ2-5; D perhaps matches TRBD2 (7 bases). Germline loops: CDR1 MDHEN, CDR2 SYDVKM. This CDR3 has 11 residues. Trimming removed 9 bases at V and 3 bases at J, with 8 bases between. CDR3 loop: CARGGEETQYF. CDR3 bases: TGTGCCAGAGGGGGGGAAGAGACCCAGTACTTC.

The CDR3 DNA reads as TGTGCCAGCAGGGCTTACGGGGGGCCCCCAGATACGCAGTATTTT. Protein sequence: CASRAYGGPPDTQYF. The genes are TRBV7-2 and TRBJ2-3, with a possible D match to TRBD2 (7 bases). CDR1 and CDR2 from the germline V gene are SGHTA and FQGNSA. Trimming removed 6 bases at V and 4 bases at J, with 17 bases between. This CDR3 is built from 15 residues.

There are a few counts of this clone. The rearrangement uses TRBV29-1 and TRBJ1-1; D is uncertain. V was cut by 4 bases and J by 4 bases, with 10 bases left in between. Germline V gene data show CDR1 as SQVTM and CDR2 as ANQGSEA. The CDR3 has 12 residues. CDR3: CSVGRVGTEAFF. CDR3 nucleotide sequence: TGCAGCGTTGGGAGGGTGGGCACTGAAGCTTTCTTT. The whole variable domain, filled in from reference TRBV29-1 and TRBJ1-1, reads SAVISQKPSRDICQRGTSLTIQCQVDSQVTMMFWYRQQPGQSLTLIATANQGSEATYESGFVIDKFPISRPNLTFSTLTVSNMSPEDSSIYLCSVGRVGTEAFFGQGTRLTVV.

The rearrangement joins TRBV3-1 (or the pseudogene TRBV3-2) to TRBJ1-2; TRBD1 agrees at 7 bases. In germline, CDR1 is LGHDT, CDR2 YNNKEL (reference sequence). Trimming cost V 3 bases and J 3 bases; bases outside gene matches: 1. The CDR3 runs 13 residues. CDR3 nucleotide sequence: TGTGCCAGCAGCCACAGGGGGGACTATGGCTACACCTTC. Protein sequence: CASSHRGDYGYTF.

The sample holds one count of this clone. The V call is TRBV7-9, the J call TRBJ2-5; 7 bases agree with TRBD1. The J segment lost 2 bases and the V segment lost 5 bases, leaving 8 bases of the junction unmatched. Germline V gene sequence: CDR1 SEHNR, CDR2 FQNEAQ (reference sequence). CDR3 size: 15 residues. CDR3 residues: CASSTGTVYQETQYF. DNA for the CDR3: TGTGCCAGCAGCACCGGGACAGTTTATCAAGAGACCCAGTACTTC.

The chain carries TRBV4-3 and TRBJ1-1; 9 positions match TRBD1. The germline CDR1 and CDR2 sequences are LGHNA and YSLEER. This CDR3 has 17 amino acids. Trimming removed 5 bases from V and 9 bases from J; junction bases left unmatched: 19. The DNA of the CDR3 is TGCGCCAGCAGCGGTAGCGGGACAGGGAAAGGTATTGGGAAAGCTTTCTTT. Translation gives CASSGSGTGKGIGKAFF.

A remark on this clone: The same CDR3 arises from other DNA sequences in this sample as well. The chain is built from TRBV6-5 and TRBJ1-1, with 11 bases fitting TRBD1. The V gene end was trimmed by 6 bases and the J gene end by 4 bases; junction bases not matched to a gene: 4. Germline CDR1 and CDR2: MNHEY and SVGAGI. The CDR3 contains 14 residues. In DNA form, the CDR3 reads TGTGCCAGCAGCCTGGGACAGGGGGGCACTGAAGCTTTCTTT. It codes for CASSLGQGGTEAFF.